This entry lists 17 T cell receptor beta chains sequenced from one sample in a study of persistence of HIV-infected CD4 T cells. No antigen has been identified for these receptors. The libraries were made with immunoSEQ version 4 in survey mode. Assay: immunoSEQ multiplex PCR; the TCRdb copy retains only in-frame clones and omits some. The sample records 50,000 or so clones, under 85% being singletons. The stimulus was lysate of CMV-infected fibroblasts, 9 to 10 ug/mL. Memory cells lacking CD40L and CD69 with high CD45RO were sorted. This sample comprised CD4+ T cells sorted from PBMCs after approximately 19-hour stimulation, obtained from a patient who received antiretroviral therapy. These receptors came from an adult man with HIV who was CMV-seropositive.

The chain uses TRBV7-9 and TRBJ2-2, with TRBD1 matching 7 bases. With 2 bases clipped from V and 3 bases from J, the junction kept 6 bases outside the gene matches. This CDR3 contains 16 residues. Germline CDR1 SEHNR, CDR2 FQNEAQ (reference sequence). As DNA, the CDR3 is TGTGCCAGCAGCTTATTCCCACAGGGGTACACCGGGGAGCTGTTTTTT. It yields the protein CASSLFPQGYTGELFF.

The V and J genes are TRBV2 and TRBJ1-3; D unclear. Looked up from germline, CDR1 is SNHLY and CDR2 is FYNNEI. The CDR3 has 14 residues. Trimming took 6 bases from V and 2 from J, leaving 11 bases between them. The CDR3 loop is CASRSGGTGNTIYF. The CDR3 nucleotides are TGTGCCAGCAGATCGGGAGGAACTGGAAACACCATATATTTT.

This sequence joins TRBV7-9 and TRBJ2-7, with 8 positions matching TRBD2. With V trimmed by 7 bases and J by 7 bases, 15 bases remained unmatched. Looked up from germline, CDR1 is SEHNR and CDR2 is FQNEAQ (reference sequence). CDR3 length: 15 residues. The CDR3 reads CASNEIRAGAGEQYF. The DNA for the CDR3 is TGTGCCAGCAACGAAATTCGAGCGGGGGCGGGAGAGCAGTACTTC.

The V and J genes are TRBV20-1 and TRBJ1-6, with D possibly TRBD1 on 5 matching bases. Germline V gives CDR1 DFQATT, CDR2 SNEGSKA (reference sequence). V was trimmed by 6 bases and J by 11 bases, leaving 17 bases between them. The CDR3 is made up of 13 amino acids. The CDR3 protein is CSASRTQGAPLHF. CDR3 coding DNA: TGCAGTGCCAGTCGGACTCAGGGAGCACCCCTCCACTTT.

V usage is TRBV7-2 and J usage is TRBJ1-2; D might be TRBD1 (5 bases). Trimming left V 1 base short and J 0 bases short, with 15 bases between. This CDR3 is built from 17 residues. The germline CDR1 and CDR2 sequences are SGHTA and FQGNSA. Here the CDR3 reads CASSLGGPLRANYGYTF. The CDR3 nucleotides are TGTGCCAGCAGCTTAGGGGGACCGCTGAGAGCTAACTATGGCTACACCTTC.

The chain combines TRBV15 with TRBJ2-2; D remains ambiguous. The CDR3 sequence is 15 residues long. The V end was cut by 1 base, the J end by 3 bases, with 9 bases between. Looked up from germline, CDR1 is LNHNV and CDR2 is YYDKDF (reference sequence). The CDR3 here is CATSRGARDTGELFF. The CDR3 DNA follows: TGTGCCACCAGCAGAGGGGCCCGGGACACCGGGGAGCTGTTTTTT.

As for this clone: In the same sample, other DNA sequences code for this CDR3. Written as DNA, the CDR3 is TGTGCCAGCAGCCTGCACAATGAGCAGTTCTTC. It yields the protein CASSLHNEQFF. The chain joins TRBV5-6 to TRBJ2-1; D remains unclear. V was cut by 4 bases and J by 5 bases, with 4 bases left in between. The CDR3 totals 11 residues. Germline V gene data show CDR1 as SGHDT and CDR2 as YYEEEE. Using reference TRBV5-6 and TRBJ2-1 for the parts outside the CDR3, the full variable domain is DAGVTQSPTHLIKTRGQQVTLRCSPKSGHDTVSWYQQALGQGPQFIFQYYEEEERQRGNFPDRFSGHQFPNYSSELNVNALLLGDSALYLCASSLHNEQFFGPGTRLTVL.

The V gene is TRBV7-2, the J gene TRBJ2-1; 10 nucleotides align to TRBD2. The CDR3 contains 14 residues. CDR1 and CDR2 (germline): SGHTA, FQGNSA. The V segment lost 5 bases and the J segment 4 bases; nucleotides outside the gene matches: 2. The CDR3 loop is CASSPGLAYNEQFF. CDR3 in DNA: TGTGCCAGCAGCCCGGGACTAGCGTACAATGAGCAGTTCTTC.

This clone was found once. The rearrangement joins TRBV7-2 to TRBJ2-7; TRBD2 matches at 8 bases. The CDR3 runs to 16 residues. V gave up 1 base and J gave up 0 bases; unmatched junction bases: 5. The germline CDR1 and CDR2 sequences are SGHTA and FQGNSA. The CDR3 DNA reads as TGTGCCAGCAGCTTAGTAGCAGGGACTAGCTCCTACGAGCAGTACTTC. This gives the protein CASSLVAGTSSYEQYF.

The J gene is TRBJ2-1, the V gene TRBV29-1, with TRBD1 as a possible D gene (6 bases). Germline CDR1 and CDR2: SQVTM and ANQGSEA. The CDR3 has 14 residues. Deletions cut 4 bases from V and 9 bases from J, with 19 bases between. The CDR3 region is CSVGLNRVKGEQFF. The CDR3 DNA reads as TGCAGCGTTGGGTTGAACAGGGTTAAGGGTGAGCAGTTCTTC.

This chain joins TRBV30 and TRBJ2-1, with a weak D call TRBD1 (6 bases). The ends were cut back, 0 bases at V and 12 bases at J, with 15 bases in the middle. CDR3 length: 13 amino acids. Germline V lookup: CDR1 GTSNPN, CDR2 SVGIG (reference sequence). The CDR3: CAWSVRDRTLQFF. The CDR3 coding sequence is TGTGCCTGGAGTGTACGCGACAGGACCCTGCAGTTCTTC.

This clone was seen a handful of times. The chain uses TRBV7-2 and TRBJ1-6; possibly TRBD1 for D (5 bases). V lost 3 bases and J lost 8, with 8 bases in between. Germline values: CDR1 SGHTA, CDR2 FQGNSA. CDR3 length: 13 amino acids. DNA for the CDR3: TGTGCCAGCAGCTTGGGGACGTATTCACCCCTCCACTTT. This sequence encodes CASSLGTYSPLHF.

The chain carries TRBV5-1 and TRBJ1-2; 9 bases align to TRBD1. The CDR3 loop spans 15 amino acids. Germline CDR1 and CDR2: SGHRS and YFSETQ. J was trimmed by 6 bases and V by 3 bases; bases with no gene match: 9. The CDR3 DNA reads TGCGCCAGCAGCTCGACAGGGGGGGAGGCAAATGGCTACACCTTC. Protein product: CASSSTGGEANGYTF.

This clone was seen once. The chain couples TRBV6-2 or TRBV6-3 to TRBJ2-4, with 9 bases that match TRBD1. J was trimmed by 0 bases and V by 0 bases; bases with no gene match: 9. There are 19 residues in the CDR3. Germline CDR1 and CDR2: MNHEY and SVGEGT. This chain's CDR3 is CASSYSGQGVGLAKNIQYF. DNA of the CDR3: TGTGCCAGCAGTTACTCGGGACAGGGAGTCGGCTTAGCCAAAAACATTCAGTACTTC.

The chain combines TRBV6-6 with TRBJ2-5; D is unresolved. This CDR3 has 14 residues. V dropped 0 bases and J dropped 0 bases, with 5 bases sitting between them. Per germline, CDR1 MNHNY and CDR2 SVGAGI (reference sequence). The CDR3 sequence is CASSYSIHQETQYF. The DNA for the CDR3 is TGTGCCAGCAGTTACTCTATCCACCAAGAGACCCAGTACTTC.

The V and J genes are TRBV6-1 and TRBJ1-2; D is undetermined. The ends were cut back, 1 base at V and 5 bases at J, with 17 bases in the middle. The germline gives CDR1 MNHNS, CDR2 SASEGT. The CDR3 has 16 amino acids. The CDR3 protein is CASSEGLFTTTYGYTF. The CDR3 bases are TGTGCCAGCAGTGAAGGACTGTTTACCACCACATATGGCTACACCTTC.

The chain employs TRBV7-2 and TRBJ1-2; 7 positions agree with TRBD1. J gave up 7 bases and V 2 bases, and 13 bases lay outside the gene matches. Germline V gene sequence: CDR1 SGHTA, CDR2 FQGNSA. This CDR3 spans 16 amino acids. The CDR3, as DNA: TGTGCCAGCAGCTTATGGGGACAGAGGAGGGTCGGTGGCTACACCTTC. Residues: CASSLWGQRRVGGYTF.